These 13 T cell receptor beta chains were all obtained from the same sample, sequenced in a study of blood T cell repertoires in COVID-19. TCRdb's table, derived via immunoSEQ multiplex PCR, lists solely in-frame clones and lacks some. The repertoire includes 150,000 to 250,000 clones, about 80% of them detected once, and 6.5% to 8.5% sits in the top ten. Source material: peripheral blood. These receptor sequences come from a human donor with acute or convalescent COVID-19. The donor label of this sample is uncertain.

This clone was observed a single time. The chain employs TRBV10-3 and TRBJ1-2; 9 bases fit TRBD1. The trim removed 5 bases at V and 5 bases at J, leaving 3 bases unmatched. Germline lookup yields CDR1 ENHRY and CDR2 SYGVKD. The CDR3 totals 13 residues. CDR3 residues: CAISFGQGYGYTF. The CDR3 DNA sequence: TGTGCCATCAGTTTTGGACAGGGGTATGGCTACACCTTC.

The J gene is TRBJ2-7, the V gene TRBV5-5, with 7 bases matching TRBD1. The J segment lost 5 bases and the V segment lost 4 bases, leaving 9 bases of the junction unmatched. Per the germline V gene, CDR1 is SGHKS and CDR2 is YYEKEE (reference sequence). The CDR3 sequence is 14 residues long. In DNA, the CDR3 is TGTGCCAGCAGCATGGGACAGCAGGGTAACGAGCAGTACTTC. Translating gives CASSMGQQGNEQYF.

V and J are TRBV6-5 and TRBJ1-1; weak D call: TRBD1 (6 bases). The CDR3 is 16 residues long. V lost 2 bases to trimming and J lost 1 base, with 14 bases between them. Germline V gene lookup returns CDR1 MNHEY and CDR2 SVGAGI. In DNA form, the CDR3 reads TGTGCCAGCAGTTACGGGGCAGGGGCGCGGAACACTGAAGCTTTCTTT. Protein product: CASSYGAGARNTEAFF.

The rearrangement links TRBV27 to TRBJ2-7; 7 nucleotides line up with TRBD1. Germline V gene lookup returns CDR1 MNHEY and CDR2 SMNVEV (reference sequence). The length of the CDR3 is 14 residues. V lost 8 bases and J lost 3; bases outside the gene matches: 10. The CDR3 DNA reads as TGTGCCAGCCGAACGTACAGGGGTGACTACGAGCAGTACTTC. Translating gives CASRTYRGDYEQYF.

The chain links TRBV2 to TRBJ2-3; 9 nucleotides line up with TRBD2. In germline, CDR1 is SNHLY, CDR2 FYNNEI. The V and J ends lost 8 bases and 8 bases, in that order; junction bases with no gene match: 11. CDR3 length: 14 residues. The DNA of the CDR3 is TGTGCCAGCGTTGGGGGTAGCGGGAGAGGTACGCAGTATTTT. Protein sequence: CASVGGSGRGTQYF.

The count of this clone is one. The CDR3 loop is CASRPLDQGAGTGELFF. CDR3 in DNA: TGTGCCAGCCGTCCTTTAGACCAAGGGGCTGGCACCGGGGAGCTGTTTTTT. The chain joins TRBV27 to TRBJ2-2; perhaps TRBD1 as D (5 bases). This CDR3 is built from 17 residues. Trimming removed 8 bases at V and 4 bases at J, with 23 bases between. Looked up from germline, CDR1 is MNHEY and CDR2 is SMNVEV (reference sequence).

With regard to this clone: Other nucleotide sequences in the sample specify the same CDR3. This chain uses TRBV28 with TRBJ2-2; 13 bases line up with TRBD2. The V and J ends lost 4 bases and 7 bases, in that order; junction bases with no gene match: 12. CDR3 length: 18 residues. Germline CDR1 MDHEN, CDR2 SYDVKM. CDR3 sequence: CASSSSGLAGDVRGELFF. CDR3 nucleotide sequence: TGTGCCAGCAGTTCCTCCGGACTAGCGGGAGACGTCCGCGGGGAGCTGTTTTTT.

V is TRBV19 and J is TRBJ2-1, with 8 positions matching TRBD2. The CDR3 loop spans 17 amino acids. V shed 3 bases and J 1 base; nucleotides not matched to a gene: 8. The germline gives CDR1 LNHDA, CDR2 SQIVND (reference sequence). This CDR3 is CASSIRGSGTSYNEQFF. Here the CDR3 DNA reads TGTGCCAGTAGTATTAGGGGTAGCGGGACATCCTACAATGAGCAGTTCTTC.

DNA for the CDR3: TGTGCCAGCTCCGTGACAGTAAACTACGAGCAGTACTTC. Amino acid sequence: CASSVTVNYEQYF. The gene calls are TRBV6-5 and TRBJ2-7; D might be TRBD1 (5 bases). The CDR3 length is 13 residues. Trimming removed 8 bases from V and 3 bases from J, with 14 bases in between. CDR1 is MNHEY and CDR2 is SVGAGI in the germline V gene.

The CDR3 sequence: CASSVDVTGGTNEQYF. The DNA of the CDR3 is TGTGCCAGCAGCGTAGATGTGACAGGGGGAACTAACGAGCAGTACTTC. V is TRBV9 and J is TRBJ2-7; TRBD1 aligns across 9 bases. V was clipped by 0 bases and J by 5 bases; unmatched bases: 9. CDR3 length equals 16 residues. Germline CDR1 is SGDLS and CDR2 is YYNGEE.

The chain recombines TRBV24-1 with TRBJ2-3, with D perhaps TRBD2 (5 bases). The germline V gene has CDR1 KGHDR and CDR2 SFDVKD. V was clipped by 2 bases and J by 6 bases, with 14 bases between them. This CDR3 has 15 amino acids. In DNA form, the CDR3 reads TGTGCCACCAGTGATTGGTCAGCTCCGGGGGATACGCAGTATTTT. This encodes CATSDWSAPGDTQYF.

This chain uses TRBV18 with TRBJ1-1; D might be TRBD1 (5 bases). Germline V lookup: CDR1 KGHSH, CDR2 LQKENI. V dropped 2 bases and J dropped 7 bases, with 8 bases sitting between them. This CDR3 is 12 amino acids long. The CDR3 reads CASSPLGGEAFF. CDR3 sequence (DNA): TGTGCCAGCTCACCATTGGGGGGTGAAGCTTTCTTT.

V usage is TRBV7-9 and J usage is TRBJ1-5; 9 bases align to TRBD1. J was trimmed by 3 bases and V by 5 bases; bases with no gene match: 14. This CDR3 comprises 18 residues. CDR1 SEHNR and CDR2 FQNEAQ come from the germline V gene (reference sequence). In nucleotides, the CDR3 is TGTGCCAGCAGCCGTGGCATATCCGGGACAGGGCTCAATCAGCCCCAGCATTTT. Residues: CASSRGISGTGLNQPQHF.